The 8 T cell receptor beta chains listed next were all sequenced from one sample in a study of cytotoxic CD8 clonotypes in ibrutinib-treated CLL. TCRdb's table, derived via immunoSEQ multiplex PCR, lists solely in-frame clones and lacks some. The data hold about 140,000 clones, with 91% observed a single time. Specimen: PBMCs, collected after 12 months of ibrutinib treatment. These receptors all come from a human donor with chronic lymphocytic leukemia.

The rearrangement joins TRBV7-9 to TRBJ1-4, with D perhaps TRBD1 (6 bases). CDR1 is SEHNR and CDR2 is FQNEAQ in the germline V gene (reference sequence). Trimming shortened V by 5 bases and J by 7 bases, and 17 bases separated the two germline ends. This CDR3 is 15 amino acids long. The CDR3: CASSRGGGLGEKLFF. The CDR3 DNA reads as TGTGCCAGCAGCCGAGGAGGGGGACTAGGTGAAAAACTGTTTTTT. Variable domain in full (rest from reference TRBV7-9 and TRBJ1-4): DTGVSQNPRHKITKRGQNVTFRCDPISEHNRLYWYRQTLGQGPEFLTYFQNEAQLEKSRLLSDRFSAERPKGSFSTLEIQRTEQGDSAMYLCASSRGGGLGEKLFFGSGTQLSVL.

The chain couples TRBV18 to TRBJ2-7; TRBD2 matches at 11 bases. The CDR3 has 15 residues. Germline assignment: CDR1 KGHSH and CDR2 LQKENI. V lost 2 bases to trimming and J lost 5 bases; unmatched junction nucleotides: 5. The CDR3 bases are TGTGCCAGCTCACCAATACTAGCGGGAGCCAACGAGCAGTACTTC. It is translated as CASSPILAGANEQYF.

The chain combines TRBV30 with TRBJ1-1; 8 positions match TRBD1. The CDR3 runs 12 residues. After removal of 3 bases from V and 6 bases from J, the junction contained 3 bases not matched to a gene. Germline-derived CDR1 and CDR2 are GTSNPN and SVGIG (reference sequence). The CDR3 reads CAWRRTGSEAFF. DNA for the CDR3: TGTGCCTGGAGACGGACAGGGTCTGAAGCTTTCTTT.

The J gene is TRBJ2-7, the V gene TRBV2; 10 bases are shared with TRBD2. The CDR3 totals 14 residues. The J segment lost 0 bases and the V segment lost 5 bases, leaving 1 base of the junction unmatched. Germline CDR1 and CDR2: SNHLY and FYNNEI. CDR3 residues: CASSSGRGSYEQYF. The CDR3 coding sequence is TGTGCCAGCAGTAGCGGGAGGGGCTCCTACGAGCAGTACTTC.

The chain couples TRBV28 to TRBJ1-1; D unclear. There are 12 residues in the CDR3. V gave up 3 bases and J gave up 5 bases, with 7 bases separating them. CDR1 MDHEN and CDR2 SYDVKM come from the germline V gene. For the CDR3, the DNA is TGTGCCAGCAGTTTGACCGGGACTGAAGCTTTCTTT. Amino acids: CASSLTGTEAFF.

The J gene is TRBJ2-2, the V gene TRBV6-5; TRBD1 matches 7 bases. The V segment lost 5 bases and the J segment 5 bases; nucleotides outside the gene matches: 8. Germline V CDR1 and CDR2: MNHEY, SVGAGI. The CDR3 consists of 15 residues. The CDR3 DNA sequence: TGTGCCAGCAGTCCCACAGGGGTTGGGACCGGGGAGCTGTTTTTT. This gives the protein CASSPTGVGTGELFF.

The genes are TRBV19 and TRBJ2-5, with TRBD1 matching 9 bases. V was pared by 3 bases and J by 5 bases, with 10 bases of the junction left unmatched. Germline V gene sequence: CDR1 LNHDA, CDR2 SQIVND (reference sequence). The CDR3 is 16 amino acids. In DNA, the CDR3 is TGTGCCAGTAGTATTAGTCAACAGGGGGCACATGAGACCCAGTACTTC. Encoded protein: CASSISQQGAHETQYF.

The chain couples TRBV6-5 to TRBJ1-1, with 7 bases identical to TRBD1. J was trimmed by 5 bases and V by 0 bases; bases with no gene match: 6. Germline assignment: CDR1 MNHEY and CDR2 SVGAGI. The CDR3 contains 15 residues. The CDR3 loop is CASSYSNSGGTEAFF. CDR3 in DNA: TGTGCCAGCAGTTACTCGAACTCAGGGGGTACTGAAGCTTTCTTT.